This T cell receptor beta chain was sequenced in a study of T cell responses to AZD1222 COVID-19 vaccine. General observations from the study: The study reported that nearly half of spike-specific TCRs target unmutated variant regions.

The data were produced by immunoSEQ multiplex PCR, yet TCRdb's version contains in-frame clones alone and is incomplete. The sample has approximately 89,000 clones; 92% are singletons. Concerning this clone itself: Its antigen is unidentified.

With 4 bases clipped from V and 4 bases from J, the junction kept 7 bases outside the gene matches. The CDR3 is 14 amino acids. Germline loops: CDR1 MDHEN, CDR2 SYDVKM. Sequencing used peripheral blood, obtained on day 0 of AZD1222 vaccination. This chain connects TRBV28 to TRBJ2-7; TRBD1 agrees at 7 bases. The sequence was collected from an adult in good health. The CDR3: CASSSVTGVYEQYF. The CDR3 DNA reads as TGTGCCAGCAGTTCAGTCACAGGGGTTTACGAGCAGTACTTC. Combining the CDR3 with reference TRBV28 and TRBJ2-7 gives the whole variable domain DVKVTQSSRYLVKRTGEKVFLECVQDMDHENMFWYRQDPGLGLRLIYFSYDVKMKEKGDIPEGYSVSREKKERFSLILESASTNQTSMYLCASSSVTGVYEQYFGPGTRLTVT.